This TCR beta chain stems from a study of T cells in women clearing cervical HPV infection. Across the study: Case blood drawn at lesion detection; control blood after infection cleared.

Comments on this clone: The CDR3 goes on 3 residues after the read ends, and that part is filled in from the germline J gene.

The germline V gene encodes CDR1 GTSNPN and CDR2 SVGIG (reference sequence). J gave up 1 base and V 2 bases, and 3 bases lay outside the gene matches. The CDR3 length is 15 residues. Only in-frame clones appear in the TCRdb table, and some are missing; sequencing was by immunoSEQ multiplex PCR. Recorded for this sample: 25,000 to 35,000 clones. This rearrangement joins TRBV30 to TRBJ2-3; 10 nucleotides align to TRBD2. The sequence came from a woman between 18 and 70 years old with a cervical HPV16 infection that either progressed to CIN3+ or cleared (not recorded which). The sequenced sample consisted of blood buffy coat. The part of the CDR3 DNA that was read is TGTGCCTGGAGTCCGCTAGCGGGGGGCACAGATACG. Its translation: CAWSPLAGGTDT. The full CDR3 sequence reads CAWSPLAGGTDTQYF.